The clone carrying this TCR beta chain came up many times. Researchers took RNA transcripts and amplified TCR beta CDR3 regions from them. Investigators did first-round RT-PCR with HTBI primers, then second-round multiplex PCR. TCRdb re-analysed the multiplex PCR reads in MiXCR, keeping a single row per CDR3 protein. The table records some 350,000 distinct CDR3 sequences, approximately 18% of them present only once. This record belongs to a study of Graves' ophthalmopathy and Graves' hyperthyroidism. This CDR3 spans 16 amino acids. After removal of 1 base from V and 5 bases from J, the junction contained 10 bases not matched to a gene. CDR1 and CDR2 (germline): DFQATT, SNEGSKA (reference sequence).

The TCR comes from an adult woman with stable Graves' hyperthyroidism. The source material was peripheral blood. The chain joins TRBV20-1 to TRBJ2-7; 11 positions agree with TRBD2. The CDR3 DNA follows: TGCAGTGCTAGAGGATTGAGGAAGGGACTAGCGGACGAGCAGTACTTC. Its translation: CSARGLRKGLADEQYF.